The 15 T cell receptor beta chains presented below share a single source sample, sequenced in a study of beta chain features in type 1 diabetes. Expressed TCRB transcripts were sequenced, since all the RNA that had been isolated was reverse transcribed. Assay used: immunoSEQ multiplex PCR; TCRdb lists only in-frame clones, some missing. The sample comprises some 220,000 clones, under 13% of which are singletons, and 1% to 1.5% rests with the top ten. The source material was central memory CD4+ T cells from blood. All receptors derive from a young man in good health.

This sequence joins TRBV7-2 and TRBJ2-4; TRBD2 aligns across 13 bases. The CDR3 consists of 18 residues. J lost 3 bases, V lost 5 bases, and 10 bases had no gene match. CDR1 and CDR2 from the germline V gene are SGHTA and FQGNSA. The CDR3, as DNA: TGTGCCAGCAGCCTAGGGGGGACTAGCGGGATGGTCAAAAACATTCAGTACTTC. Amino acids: CASSLGGTSGMVKNIQYF.

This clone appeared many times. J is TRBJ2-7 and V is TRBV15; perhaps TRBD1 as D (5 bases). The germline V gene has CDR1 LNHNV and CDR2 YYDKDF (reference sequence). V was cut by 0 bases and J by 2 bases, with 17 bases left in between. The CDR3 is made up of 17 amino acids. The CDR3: CATSRDQGRRAPYEQYF. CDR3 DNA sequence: TGTGCCACCAGCAGAGATCAGGGCAGACGGGCCCCCTACGAGCAGTACTTC.

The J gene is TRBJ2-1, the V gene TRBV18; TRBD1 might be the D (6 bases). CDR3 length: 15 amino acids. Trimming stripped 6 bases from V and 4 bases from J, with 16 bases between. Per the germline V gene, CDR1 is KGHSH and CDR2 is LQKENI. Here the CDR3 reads CASSNRDNRYNEQFF. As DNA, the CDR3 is TGTGCCAGCTCGAACCGGGACAACCGATACAATGAGCAGTTCTTC. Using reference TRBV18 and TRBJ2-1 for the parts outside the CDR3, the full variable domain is NAGVMQNPRHLVRRRGQEARLRCSPMKGHSHVYWYRQLPEEGLKFMVYLQKENIIDESGMPKERFSAEFPKEGPSILRIQQVVRGDSAAYFCASSNRDNRYNEQFFGPGTRLTVL.

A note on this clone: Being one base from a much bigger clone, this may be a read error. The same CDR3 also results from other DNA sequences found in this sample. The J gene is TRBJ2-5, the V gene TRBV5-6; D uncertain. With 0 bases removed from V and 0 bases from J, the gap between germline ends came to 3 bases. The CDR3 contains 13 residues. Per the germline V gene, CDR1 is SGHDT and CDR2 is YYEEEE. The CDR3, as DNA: TGTGCCAGCAGCTTGGACTACCAAGAGACCCAGTACTTC. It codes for CASSLDYQETQYF.

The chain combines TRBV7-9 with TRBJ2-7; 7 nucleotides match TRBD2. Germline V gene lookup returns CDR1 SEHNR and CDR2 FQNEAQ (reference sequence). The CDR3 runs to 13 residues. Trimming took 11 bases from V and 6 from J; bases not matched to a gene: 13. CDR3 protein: CAGLLAGAVEQYF. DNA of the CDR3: TGTGCCGGATTGTTGGCGGGAGCCGTCGAGCAGTACTTC.

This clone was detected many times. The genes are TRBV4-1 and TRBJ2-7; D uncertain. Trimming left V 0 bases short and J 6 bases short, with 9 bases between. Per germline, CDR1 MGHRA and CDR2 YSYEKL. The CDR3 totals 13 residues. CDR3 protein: CASSQDRIREQYF. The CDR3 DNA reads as TGCGCCAGCAGCCAAGATAGGATCCGCGAGCAGTACTTC.

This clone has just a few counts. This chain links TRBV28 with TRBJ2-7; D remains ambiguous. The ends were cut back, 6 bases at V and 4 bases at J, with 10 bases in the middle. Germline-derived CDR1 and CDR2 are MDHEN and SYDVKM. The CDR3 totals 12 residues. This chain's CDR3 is CASSRKAYEQYF. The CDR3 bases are TGTGCCAGCAGCCGAAAGGCTTACGAGCAGTACTTC.

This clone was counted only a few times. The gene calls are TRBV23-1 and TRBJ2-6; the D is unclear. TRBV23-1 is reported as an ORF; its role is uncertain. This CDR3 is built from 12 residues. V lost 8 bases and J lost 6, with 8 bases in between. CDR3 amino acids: CASRPSANVLTF. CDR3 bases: TGCGCCAGCCGCCCGTCGGCCAACGTCCTGACTTTC.

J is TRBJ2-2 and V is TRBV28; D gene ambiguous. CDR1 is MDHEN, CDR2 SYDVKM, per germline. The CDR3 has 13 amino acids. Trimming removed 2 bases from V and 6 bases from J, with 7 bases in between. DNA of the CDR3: TGTGCCAGCAGTTTAATGGGGTCCGGGGAGCTGTTTTTT. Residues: CASSLMGSGELFF.

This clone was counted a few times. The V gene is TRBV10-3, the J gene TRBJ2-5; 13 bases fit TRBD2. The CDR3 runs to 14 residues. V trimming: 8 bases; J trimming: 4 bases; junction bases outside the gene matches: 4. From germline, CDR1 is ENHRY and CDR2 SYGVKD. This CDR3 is CAIGLAGVRETQYF. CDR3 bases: TGTGCCATCGGACTAGCGGGAGTAAGAGAGACCCAGTACTTC.

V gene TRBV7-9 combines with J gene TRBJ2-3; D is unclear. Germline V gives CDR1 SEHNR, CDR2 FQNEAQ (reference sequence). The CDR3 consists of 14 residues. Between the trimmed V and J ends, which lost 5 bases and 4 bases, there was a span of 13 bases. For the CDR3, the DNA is TGTGCCAGCAGCCTCGGGCTTCTACCAGATACGCAGTATTTT. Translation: CASSLGLLPDTQYF.

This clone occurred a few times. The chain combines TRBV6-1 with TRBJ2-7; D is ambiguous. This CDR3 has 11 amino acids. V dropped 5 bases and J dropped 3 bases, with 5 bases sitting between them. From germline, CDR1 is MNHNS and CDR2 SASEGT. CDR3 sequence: CASSLHYEQYF. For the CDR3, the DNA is TGTGCCAGCAGTCTTCACTACGAGCAGTACTTC.

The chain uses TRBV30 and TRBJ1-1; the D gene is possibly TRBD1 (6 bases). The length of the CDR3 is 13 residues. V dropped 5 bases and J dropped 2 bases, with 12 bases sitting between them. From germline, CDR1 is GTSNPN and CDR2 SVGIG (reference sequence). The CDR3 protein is CAWSGQTNTEAFF. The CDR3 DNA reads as TGTGCCTGGTCCGGACAGACCAACACTGAAGCTTTCTTT.

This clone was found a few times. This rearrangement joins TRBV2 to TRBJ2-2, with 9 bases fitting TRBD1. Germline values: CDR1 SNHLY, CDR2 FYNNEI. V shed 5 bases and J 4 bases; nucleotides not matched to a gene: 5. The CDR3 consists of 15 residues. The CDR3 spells CASSRDRAVTGELFF. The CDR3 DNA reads TGTGCCAGCAGTAGGGACAGGGCGGTCACCGGGGAGCTGTTTTTT.

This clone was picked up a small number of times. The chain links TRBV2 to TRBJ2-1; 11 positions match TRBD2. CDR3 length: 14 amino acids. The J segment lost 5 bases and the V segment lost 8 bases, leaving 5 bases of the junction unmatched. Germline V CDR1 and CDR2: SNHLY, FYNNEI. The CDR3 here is CASLLAGVDNEQFF. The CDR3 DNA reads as TGTGCCAGCCTACTAGCGGGAGTAGACAATGAGCAGTTCTTC.